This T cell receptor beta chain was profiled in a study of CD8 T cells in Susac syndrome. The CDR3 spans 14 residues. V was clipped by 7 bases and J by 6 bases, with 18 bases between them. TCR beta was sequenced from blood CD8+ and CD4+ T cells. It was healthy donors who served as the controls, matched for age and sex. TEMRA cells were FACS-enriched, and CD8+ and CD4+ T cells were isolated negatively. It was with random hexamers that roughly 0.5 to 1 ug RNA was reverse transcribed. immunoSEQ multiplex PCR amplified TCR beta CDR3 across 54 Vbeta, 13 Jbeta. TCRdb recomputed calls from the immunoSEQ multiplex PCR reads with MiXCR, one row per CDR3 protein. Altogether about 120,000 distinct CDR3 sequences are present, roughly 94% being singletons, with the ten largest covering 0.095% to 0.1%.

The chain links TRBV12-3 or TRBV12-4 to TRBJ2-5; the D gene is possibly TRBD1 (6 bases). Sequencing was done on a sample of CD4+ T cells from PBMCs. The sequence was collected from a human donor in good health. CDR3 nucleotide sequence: TGTGCCAGCACCCCGGCGAGGGGGTTCAAGACCCAGTACTTC. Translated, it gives CASTPARGFKTQYF.